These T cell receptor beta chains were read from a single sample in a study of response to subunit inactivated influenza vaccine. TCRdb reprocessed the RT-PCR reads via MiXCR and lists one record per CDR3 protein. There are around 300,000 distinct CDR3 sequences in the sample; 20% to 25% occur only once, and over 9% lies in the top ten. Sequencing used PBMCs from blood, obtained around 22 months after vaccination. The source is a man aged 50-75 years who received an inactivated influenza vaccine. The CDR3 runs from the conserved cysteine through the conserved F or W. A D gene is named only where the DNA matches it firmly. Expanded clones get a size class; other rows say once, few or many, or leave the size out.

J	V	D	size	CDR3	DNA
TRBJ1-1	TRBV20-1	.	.	CSARDHTGAGVGTEAFF	TGCAGTGCTAGAGATCACACGGGGGCGGGGGTAGGTACTGAAGCTTTCTTT
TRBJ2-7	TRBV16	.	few	CASSQTARADEQYF	TGTGCCAGCAGCCAAACCGCCAGGGCGGACGAGCAGTACTTC
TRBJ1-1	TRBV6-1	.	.	CASSPYLDTEAFF	TGTGCCAGCAGTCCATATTTGGACACTGAAGCTTTCTTT
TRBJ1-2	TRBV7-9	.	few	CASSLAQGRIYGYTF	TGTGCCAGCAGCTTAGCGCAGGGACGGATCTATGGCTACACCTTC
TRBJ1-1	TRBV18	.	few	CASSPRPVMNTEAFF	TGTGCCAGCTCACCACGTCCGGTCATGAACACTGAAGCTTTCTTT
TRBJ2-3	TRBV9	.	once	CASSVSQGEDTQYF	TGTGCCAGCAGCGTAAGTCAGGGAGAAGATACGCAGTATTTT
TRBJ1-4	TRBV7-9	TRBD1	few	CASRRTGDEKLFF	TGTGCCAGCAGACGGACAGGGGATGAAAAACTGTTTTTT
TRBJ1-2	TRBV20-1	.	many	CSATIVRQRYYGYTF	TGCAGTGCAACCATCGTGAGACAGAGGTACTATGGCTACACCTTC
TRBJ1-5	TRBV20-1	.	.	CSALPIGVLYQPQHF	TGCAGTGCTCTACCCATTGGGGTCCTTTATCAGCCCCAGCATTTT
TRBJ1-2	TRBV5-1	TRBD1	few	CASSNGQGTGYTF	TGCGCCAGCAGCAACGGACAGGGGACGGGCTACACCTTC
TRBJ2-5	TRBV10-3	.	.	CAISAGAGTETQYF	TGTGCCATCAGTGCGGGGGCAGGGACAGAGACCCAGTACTTC
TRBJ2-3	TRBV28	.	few	CASSPPTLSTDTQYF	TGTGCCAGCAGCCCCCCGACCCTCAGCACAGATACGCAGTATTTT
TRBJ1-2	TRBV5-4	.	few	CASRAGVSVAGGYTF	TGTGCCAGCAGGGCCGGCGTATCTGTAGCGGGTGGCTACACCTTC
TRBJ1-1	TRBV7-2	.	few	CASSLKGTYEAFF	TGTGCCAGCAGCTTAAAGGGGACGTACGAAGCTTTCTTT
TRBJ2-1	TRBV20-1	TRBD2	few	CSATGLAGPTDEQFF	TGCAGTGCTACGGGACTAGCGGGACCTACGGATGAGCAGTTCTTC
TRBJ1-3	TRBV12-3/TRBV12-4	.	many	CASSLQWESGNTIYF	TGTGCCAGCAGTTTACAGTGGGAATCTGGAAACACCATATATTTT
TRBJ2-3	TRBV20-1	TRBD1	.	CSARGTPGQGTDTQYF	TGCAGTGCTAGAGGAACTCCGGGACAGGGGACAGATACGCAGTATTTT
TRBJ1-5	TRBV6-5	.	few	CASSYSGIGQPQHF	TGTGCCAGCAGTTATTCGGGGATCGGTCAGCCCCAGCATTTT
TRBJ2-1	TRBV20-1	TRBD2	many	CSAPPAAGVINEQFF	TGCAGTGCTCCACCGGCAGCGGGAGTGATTAATGAGCAGTTCTTC
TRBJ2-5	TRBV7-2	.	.	CASSLVGPARTQETQYF	TGTGCCAGCAGCTTAGTAGGTCCGGCGCGTACCCAAGAGACCCAGTACTTC
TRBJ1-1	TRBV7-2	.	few	CASSSGPNTEAFF	TGTGCCAGCAGCTCGGGACCGAACACTGAAGCTTTCTTT
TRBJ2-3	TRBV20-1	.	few	CSARSRGSTDTQYF	TGCAGTGCTAGGAGTAGGGGAAGCACAGATACGCAGTATTTT
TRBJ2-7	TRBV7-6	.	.	CASSPNLVSYEQYF	TGTGCCAGCAGCCCCAATCTGGTCTCCTACGAGCAGTACTTC
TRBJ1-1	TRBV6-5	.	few	CASSYRDIGTRNTEAFF	TGTGCCAGCAGTTACCGGGACATAGGGACGAGGAACACTGAAGCTTTCTTT
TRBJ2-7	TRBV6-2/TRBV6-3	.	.	CASSYSATFYEQYF	TGTGCCAGCAGTTACTCGGCAACCTTCTACGAGCAGTACTTC
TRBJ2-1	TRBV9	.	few	CASSVGASSYNEQFF	TGTGCCAGCAGCGTAGGAGCGAGCTCCTACAATGAGCAGTTCTTC
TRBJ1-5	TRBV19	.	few	CASSIPRPSNQPQHF	TGTGCCAGTAGTATCCCCAGGCCTAGCAATCAGCCCCAGCATTTT
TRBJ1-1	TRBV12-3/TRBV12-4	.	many	CASSKIQDLNTEAFF	TGTGCCAGCAGCAAGATACAGGATTTGAACACTGAAGCTTTCTTT
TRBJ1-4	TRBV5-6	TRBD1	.	CASSPGRDSEKLFF	TGTGCCAGCAGCCCGGGGCGGGACAGTGAAAAACTGTTTTTT
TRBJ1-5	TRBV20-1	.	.	CSAMTGTYSNQPQHF	TGCAGTGCGATGACAGGAACGTATAGCAATCAGCCCCAGCATTTT
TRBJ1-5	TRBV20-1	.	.	CSARSGASNQPQHF	TGCAGTGCTAGGTCAGGGGCGAGCAATCAGCCCCAGCATTTT
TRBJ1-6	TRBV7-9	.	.	CASSLAGPRAENSPLHF	TGTGCCAGCAGCTTAGCCGGGCCTCGGGCTGAGAATTCACCCCTCCACTTT
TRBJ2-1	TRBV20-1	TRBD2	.	CSARGLAGSSEQFF	TGCAGTGCTAGGGGACTAGCGGGATCGTCTGAGCAGTTCTTC
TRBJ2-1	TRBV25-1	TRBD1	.	CASSESGQKYNEQFF	TGTGCCAGCAGTGAGTCGGGACAGAAATACAATGAGCAGTTCTTC
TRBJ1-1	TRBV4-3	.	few	CASSRDGGNTEAFF	TGCGCCAGCAGCCGGGACGGAGGAAACACTGAAGCTTTCTTT
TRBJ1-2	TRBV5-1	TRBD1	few	CASRENTGTGIYGYTF	TGCGCCAGCAGAGAAAACACCGGGACAGGCATCTATGGCTACACCTTC
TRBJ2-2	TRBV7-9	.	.	CASSSPGLTTGELFF	TGTGCCAGCAGCTCGCCGGGACTGACCACCGGGGAGCTGTTTTTT
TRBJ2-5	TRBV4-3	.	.	CASSRTIGGRREVQYF	TGCGCCAGCAGCCGTACCATTGGGGGGCGACGTGAAGTCCAGTACTTC
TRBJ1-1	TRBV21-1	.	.	CASSKVGQNTEAFF	TGTGCCAGCAGCAAAGTCGGACAGAACACTGAAGCTTTCTTT
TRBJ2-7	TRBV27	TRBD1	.	CASKPGTASYEQYF	TGTGCCAGCAAACCCGGGACAGCCTCCTACGAGCAGTACTTC
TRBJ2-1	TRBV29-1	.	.	CSVGMGSYNEQFF	TGCAGCGTTGGCATGGGCTCCTACAATGAGCAGTTCTTC
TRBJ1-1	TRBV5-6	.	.	CASSLGHRPTVEAFF	TGTGCCAGCAGTCTGGGGCACAGACCTACTGTTGAAGCTTTCTTT
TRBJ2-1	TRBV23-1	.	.	CASSQDPPLGDEQFF	TGCGCCAGCAGTCAGGACCCACCCCTAGGGGATGAGCAGTTCTTC
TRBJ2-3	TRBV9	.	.	CASSADVPDTQYF	TGTGCCAGCAGCGCAGACGTACCCGATACGCAGTATTTT
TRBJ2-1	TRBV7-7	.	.	CASSLVVGSDEQFF	TGTGCCAGCAGCTTAGTAGTGGGATCTGATGAGCAGTTCTTC
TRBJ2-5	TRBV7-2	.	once	CASSLALDRLETQYF	TGTGCCAGCAGCTTAGCGTTGGATAGATTGGAGACCCAGTACTTC
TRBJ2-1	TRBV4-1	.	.	CASSQALAAYNEQFF	TGCGCCAGCAGCCAAGCGCTAGCCGCCTACAATGAGCAGTTCTTC
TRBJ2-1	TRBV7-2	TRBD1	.	CASRGQGAFNEQFF	TGTGCCAGCAGGGGACAGGGGGCTTTCAATGAGCAGTTCTTC
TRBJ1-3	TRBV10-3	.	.	CAIREGPSGNTIYF	TGTGCCATCAGGGAGGGACCCTCTGGAAACACCATATATTTT
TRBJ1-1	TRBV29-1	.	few	CSLGTRTEAFF	TGCAGCTTAGGGACGCGGACTGAAGCTTTCTTT
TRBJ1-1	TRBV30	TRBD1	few	CAWSTNRGREAFF	TGTGCCTGGAGTACGAACAGGGGGCGGGAAGCTTTCTTT
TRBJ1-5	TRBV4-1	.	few	CASSQEPQHRNQPQHF	TGCGCCAGCAGCCAAGAACCACAACACCGCAATCAGCCCCAGCATTTT
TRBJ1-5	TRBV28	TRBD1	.	CAIARRPGQGWQPQHF	TGTGCCATCGCCCGCCGCCCCGGACAGGGGTGGCAGCCCCAGCATTTT